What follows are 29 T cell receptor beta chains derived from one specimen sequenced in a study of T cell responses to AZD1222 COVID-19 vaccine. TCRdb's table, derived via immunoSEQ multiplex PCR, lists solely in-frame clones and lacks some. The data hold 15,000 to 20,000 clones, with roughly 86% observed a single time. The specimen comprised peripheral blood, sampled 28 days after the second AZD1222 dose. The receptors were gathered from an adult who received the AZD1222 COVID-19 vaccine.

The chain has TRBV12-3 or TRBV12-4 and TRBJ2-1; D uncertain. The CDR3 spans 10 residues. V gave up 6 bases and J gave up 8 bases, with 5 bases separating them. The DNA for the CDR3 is TGTGCCAGCAGCCTTTATGAGCAGTTCTTC. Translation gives CASSLYEQFF.

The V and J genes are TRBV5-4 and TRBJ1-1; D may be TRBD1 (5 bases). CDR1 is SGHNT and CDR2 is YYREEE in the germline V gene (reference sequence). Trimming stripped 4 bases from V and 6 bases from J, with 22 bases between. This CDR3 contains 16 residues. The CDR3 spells CASSPGGGTRSPEAFF. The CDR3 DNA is TGTGCCAGCAGCCCTGGGGGGGGAACCAGATCCCCTGAAGCTTTCTTT.

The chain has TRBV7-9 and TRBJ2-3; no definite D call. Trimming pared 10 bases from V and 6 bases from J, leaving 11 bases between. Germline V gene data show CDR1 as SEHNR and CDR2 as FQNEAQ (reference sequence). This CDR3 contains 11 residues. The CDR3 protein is CAISNPDTQYF. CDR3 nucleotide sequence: TGTGCCATTTCAAATCCGGATACGCAGTATTTT.

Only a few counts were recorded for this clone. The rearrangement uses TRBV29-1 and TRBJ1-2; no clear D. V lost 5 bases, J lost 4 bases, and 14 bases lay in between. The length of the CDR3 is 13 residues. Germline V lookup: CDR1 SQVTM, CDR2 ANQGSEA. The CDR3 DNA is TGCAGCGTTAGTTCAGTTGGGATCTATGGCTACACCTTC. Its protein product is CSVSSVGIYGYTF. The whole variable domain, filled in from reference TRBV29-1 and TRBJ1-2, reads SAVISQKPSRDICQRGTSLTIQCQVDSQVTMMFWYRQQPGQSLTLIATANQGSEATYESGFVIDKFPISRPNLTFSTLTVSNMSPEDSSIYLCSVSSVGIYGYTFGSGTRLTVV.

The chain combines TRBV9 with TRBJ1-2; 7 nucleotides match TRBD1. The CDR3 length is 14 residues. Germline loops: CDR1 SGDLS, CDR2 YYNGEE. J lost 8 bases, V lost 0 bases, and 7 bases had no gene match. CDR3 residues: CASSVGGDREGYTF. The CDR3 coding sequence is TGTGCCAGCAGCGTAGGGGGAGACAGGGAGGGCTACACCTTC.

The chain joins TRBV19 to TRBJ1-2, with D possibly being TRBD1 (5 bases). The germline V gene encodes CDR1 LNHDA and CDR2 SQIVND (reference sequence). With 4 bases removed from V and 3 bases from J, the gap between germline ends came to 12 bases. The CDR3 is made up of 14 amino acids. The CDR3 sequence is CASSTPGLYYGYTF. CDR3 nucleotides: TGTGCCAGTAGTACTCCGGGACTCTACTATGGCTACACCTTC.

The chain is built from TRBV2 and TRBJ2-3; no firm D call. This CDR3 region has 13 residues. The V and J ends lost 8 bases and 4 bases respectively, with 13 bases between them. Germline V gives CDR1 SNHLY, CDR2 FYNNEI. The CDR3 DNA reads TGTGCCAGCTTCTACGGGTGGCCAGATACGCAGTATTTT. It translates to CASFYGWPDTQYF. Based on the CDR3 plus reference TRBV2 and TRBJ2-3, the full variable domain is EPEVTQTPSHQVTQMGQEVILRCVPISNHLYFYWYRQILGQKVEFLVSFYNNEISEKSEIFDDQFSVERPDGSNFTLKIRSTKLEDSAMYFCASFYGWPDTQYFGPGTRLTVL.

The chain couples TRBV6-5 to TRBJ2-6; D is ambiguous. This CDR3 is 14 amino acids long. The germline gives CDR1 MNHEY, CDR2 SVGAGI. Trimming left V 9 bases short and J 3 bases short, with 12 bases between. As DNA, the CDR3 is TGTGCCAGTAATGGTATAGGTGGGGCCAACGTCCTGACTTTC. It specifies CASNGIGGANVLTF.

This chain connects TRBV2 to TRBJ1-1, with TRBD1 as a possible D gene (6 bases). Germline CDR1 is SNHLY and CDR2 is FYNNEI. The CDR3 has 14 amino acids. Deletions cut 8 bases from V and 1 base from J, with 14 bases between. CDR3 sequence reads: CASEPLGGNTEAFF. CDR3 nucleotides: TGTGCCAGCGAGCCCCTAGGGGGGAACACTGAAGCTTTCTTT. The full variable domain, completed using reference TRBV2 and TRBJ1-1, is EPEVTQTPSHQVTQMGQEVILRCVPISNHLYFYWYRQILGQKVEFLVSFYNNEISEKSEIFDDQFSVERPDGSNFTLKIRSTKLEDSAMYFCASEPLGGNTEAFFGQGTRLTVV.

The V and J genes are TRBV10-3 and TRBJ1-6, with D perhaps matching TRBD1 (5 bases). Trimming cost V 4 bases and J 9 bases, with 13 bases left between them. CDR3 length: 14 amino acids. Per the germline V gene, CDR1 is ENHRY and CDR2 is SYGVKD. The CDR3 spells CAISGGDLSSPLHF. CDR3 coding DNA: TGTGCCATCAGTGGCGGGGACTTGAGTTCACCCCTCCACTTT.

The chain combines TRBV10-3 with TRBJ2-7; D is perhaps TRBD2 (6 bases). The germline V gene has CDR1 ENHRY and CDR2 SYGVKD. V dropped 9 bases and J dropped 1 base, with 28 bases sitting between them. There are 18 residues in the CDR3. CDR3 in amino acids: CAIGLGIFGGRLSYEQYV. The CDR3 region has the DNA TGTGCCATAGGCCTAGGAATATTTGGGGGGAGACTATCCTACGAGCAGTACGTC.

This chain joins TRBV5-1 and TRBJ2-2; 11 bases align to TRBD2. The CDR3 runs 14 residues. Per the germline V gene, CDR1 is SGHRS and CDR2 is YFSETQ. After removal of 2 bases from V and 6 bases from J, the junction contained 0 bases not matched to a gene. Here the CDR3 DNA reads TGCGCCAGCAGCTTTAGCGGGAGGGCCGGGGAGCTGTTTTTT. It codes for CASSFSGRAGELFF.

In nucleotides, the CDR3 is TGTGCCAGCAGCGTGGGACTAGCGGGGTTTGATGAGCAGTTCTTC. This translates into CASSVGLAGFDEQFF. This sequence joins TRBV7-9 and TRBJ2-1; 13 nucleotides agree with TRBD2. Germline V gene lookup returns CDR1 SEHNR and CDR2 FQNEAQ (reference sequence). The V gene end was trimmed by 5 bases and the J gene end by 8 bases; junction bases not matched to a gene: 6. The CDR3 is 15 amino acids.

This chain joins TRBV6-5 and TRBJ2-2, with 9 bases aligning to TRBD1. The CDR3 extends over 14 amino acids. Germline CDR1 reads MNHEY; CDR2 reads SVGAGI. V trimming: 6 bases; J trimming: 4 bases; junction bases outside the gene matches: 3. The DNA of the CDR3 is TGTGCCAGCAGGAGACAGGGGGTCACCGGGGAGCTGTTTTTT. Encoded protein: CASRRQGVTGELFF.

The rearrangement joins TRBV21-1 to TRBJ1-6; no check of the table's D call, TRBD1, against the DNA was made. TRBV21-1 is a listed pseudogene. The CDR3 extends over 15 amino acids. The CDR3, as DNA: TGTGCCAGCAGCAAGGGACAGTTTTTGAATTCACCCCTCCACTTT. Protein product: CASSKGQFLNSPLHF.

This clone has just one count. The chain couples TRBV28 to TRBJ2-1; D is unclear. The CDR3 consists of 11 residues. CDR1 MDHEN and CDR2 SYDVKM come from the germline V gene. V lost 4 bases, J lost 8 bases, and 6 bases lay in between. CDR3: CASSSSHEQFF. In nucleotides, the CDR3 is TGTGCCAGCAGTTCCTCGCATGAGCAGTTCTTC.

The chain's CDR3 is CASSTQGGRFGYTF. DNA for the CDR3: TGTGCCAGTAGTACCCAAGGGGGGAGATTTGGCTACACCTTC. The chain joins TRBV19 to TRBJ1-2, with D possibly matching TRBD1 (6 bases). Germline V CDR1 and CDR2: LNHDA, SQIVND (reference sequence). V dropped 4 bases and J dropped 7 bases, with 16 bases sitting between them. This CDR3 is 14 amino acids long.

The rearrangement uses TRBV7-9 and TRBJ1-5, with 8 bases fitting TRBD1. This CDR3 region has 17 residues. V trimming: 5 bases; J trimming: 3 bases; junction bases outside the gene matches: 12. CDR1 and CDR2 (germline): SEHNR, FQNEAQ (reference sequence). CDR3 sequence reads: CASSHTRTGNNNQPQHF. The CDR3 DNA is TGTGCCAGCAGCCACACCAGGACAGGGAATAACAATCAGCCCCAGCATTTT.

DNA for the CDR3: TGTGCCAGCAGTTTAGCGGGCGGTTTGTTTAGTTCACCCCTCCACTTT. Residues: CASSLAGGLFSSPLHF. The V and J genes are TRBV28 and TRBJ1-6, with D uncertain. The CDR3 is 16 amino acids. Per the germline V gene, CDR1 is MDHEN and CDR2 is SYDVKM. V gave up 2 bases and J gave up 9 bases, with 17 bases separating them.

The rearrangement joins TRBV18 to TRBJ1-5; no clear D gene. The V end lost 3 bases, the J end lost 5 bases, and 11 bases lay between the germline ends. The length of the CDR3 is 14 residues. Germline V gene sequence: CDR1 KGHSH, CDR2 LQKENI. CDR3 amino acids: CASSPGLMDQPQHF. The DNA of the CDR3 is TGTGCCAGCTCACCGGGCCTCATGGATCAGCCCCAGCATTTT.

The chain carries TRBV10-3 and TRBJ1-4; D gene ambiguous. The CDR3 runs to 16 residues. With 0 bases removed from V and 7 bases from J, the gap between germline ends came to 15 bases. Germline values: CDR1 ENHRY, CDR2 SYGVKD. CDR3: CAISESDGQAAEKLFF. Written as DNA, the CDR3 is TGTGCCATCAGTGAGTCAGATGGGCAGGCCGCTGAAAAACTGTTTTTT.

This CDR3 reads CASSPRTSTYEQYF. CDR3 sequence (DNA): TGTGCCAGCAGCCCTCGGACTTCGACCTACGAGCAGTACTTC. The V gene is TRBV5-4, the J gene TRBJ2-7; a weak D match, TRBD2 (5 bases). Trimming took 4 bases from V and 2 from J, leaving 13 bases between them. Germline values: CDR1 SGHNT, CDR2 YYREEE (reference sequence). The CDR3 extends over 14 amino acids.

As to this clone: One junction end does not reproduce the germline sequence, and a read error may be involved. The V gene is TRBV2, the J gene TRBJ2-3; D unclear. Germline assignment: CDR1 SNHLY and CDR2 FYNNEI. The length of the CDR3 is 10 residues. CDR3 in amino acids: CASSEWLVFF. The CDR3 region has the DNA TGTGCCAGCAGTGAATGGCTTGTTTTTTTT.

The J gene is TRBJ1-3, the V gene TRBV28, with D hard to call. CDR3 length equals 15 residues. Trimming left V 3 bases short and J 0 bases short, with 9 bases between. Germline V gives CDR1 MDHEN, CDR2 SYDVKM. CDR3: CASSFSKGSGNTIYF. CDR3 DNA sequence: TGTGCCAGCAGTTTCAGTAAGGGCTCTGGAAACACCATATATTTT.

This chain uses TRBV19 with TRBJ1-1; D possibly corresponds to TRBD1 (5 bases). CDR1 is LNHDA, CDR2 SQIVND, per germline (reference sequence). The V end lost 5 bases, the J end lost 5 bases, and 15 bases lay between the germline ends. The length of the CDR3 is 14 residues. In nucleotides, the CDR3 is TGTGCCAGTAGTTCCTGGGGGGTGAGAACTGAAGCTTTCTTT. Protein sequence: CASSSWGVRTEAFF. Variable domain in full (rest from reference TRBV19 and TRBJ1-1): DGGITQSPKYLFRKEGQNVTLSCEQNLNHDAMYWYRQDPGQGLRLIYYSQIVNDFQKGDIAEGYSVSREKKESFPLTVTSAQKNPTAFYLCASSSWGVRTEAFFGQGTRLTVV.

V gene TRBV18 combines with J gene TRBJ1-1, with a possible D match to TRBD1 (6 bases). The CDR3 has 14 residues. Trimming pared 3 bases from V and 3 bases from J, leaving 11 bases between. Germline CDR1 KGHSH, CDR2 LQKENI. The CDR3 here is CASSPGGADTEAFF. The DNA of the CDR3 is TGTGCCAGCTCACCGGGGGGCGCGGACACTGAAGCTTTCTTT.

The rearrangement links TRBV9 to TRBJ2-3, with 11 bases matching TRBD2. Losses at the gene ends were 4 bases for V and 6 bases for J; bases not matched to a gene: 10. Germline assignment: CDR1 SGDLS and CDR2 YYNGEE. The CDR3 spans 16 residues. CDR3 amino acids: CASSIRTSGYGDTQYF. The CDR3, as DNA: TGTGCCAGCAGCATCCGGACTAGCGGGTATGGGGATACGCAGTATTTT.

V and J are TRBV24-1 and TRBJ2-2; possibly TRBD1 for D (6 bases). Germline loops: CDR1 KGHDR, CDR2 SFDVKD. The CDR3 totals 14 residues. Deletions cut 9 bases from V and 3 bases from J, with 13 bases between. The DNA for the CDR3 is TGTGCCACCCAGGGGCGCTTTGACACCGGGGAGCTGTTTTTT. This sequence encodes CATQGRFDTGELFF.

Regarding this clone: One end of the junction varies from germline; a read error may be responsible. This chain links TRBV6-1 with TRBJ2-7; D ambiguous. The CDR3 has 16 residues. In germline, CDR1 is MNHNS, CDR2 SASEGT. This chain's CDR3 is CASSEGPWRQPLEQYF. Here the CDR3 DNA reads TGTGCCAGCAGCGAAGGGCCCTGGCGCCAGCCCCTCGAGCAGTACTTC.